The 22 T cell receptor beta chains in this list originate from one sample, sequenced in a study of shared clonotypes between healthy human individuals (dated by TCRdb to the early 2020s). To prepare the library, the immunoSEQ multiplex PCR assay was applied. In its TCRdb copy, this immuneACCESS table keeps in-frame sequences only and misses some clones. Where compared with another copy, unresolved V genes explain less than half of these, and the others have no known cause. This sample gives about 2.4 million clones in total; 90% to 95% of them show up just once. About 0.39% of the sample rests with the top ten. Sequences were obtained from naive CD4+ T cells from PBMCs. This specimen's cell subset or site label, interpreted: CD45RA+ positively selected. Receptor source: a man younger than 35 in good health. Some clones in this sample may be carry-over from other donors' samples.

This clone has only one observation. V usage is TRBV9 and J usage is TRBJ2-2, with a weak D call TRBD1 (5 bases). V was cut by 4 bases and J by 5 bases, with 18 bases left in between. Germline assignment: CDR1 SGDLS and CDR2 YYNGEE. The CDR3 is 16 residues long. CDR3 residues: CASSPRQTVLTGELFF. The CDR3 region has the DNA TGTGCCAGCAGCCCTCGCCAGACAGTCTTGACCGGGGAGCTGTTTTTT.

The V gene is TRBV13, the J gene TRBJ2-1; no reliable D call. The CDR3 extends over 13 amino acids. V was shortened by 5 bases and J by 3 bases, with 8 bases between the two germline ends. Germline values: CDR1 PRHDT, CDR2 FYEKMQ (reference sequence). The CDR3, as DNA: TGTGCCAGCAGCCTCGCCCACTACAATGAGCAGTTCTTC. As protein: CASSLAHYNEQFF.

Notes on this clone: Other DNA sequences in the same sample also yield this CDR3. In DNA form, the CDR3 reads TGCGCCAGCAGCTTGGACTCGGCCAACTATGGCTACACCTTC. It translates to CASSLDSANYGYTF. The genes are TRBV5-1 and TRBJ1-2; D is uncertain. Trimming left V 0 bases short and J 2 bases short, with 8 bases between. The CDR3 contains 14 residues. Germline V lookup: CDR1 SGHRS, CDR2 YFSETQ.

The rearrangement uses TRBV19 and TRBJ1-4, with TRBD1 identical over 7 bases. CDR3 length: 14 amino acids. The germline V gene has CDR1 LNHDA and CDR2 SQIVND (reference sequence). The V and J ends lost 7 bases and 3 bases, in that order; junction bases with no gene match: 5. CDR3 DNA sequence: TGTGCCAGTAAGAGGGACAGATCTAATGAAAAACTGTTTTTT. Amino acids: CASKRDRSNEKLFF.

CDR3 bases: TGCAGCGTTGAAGGACTAGCGGGAGAATCCTACAATGAGCAGTTCTTC. Protein: CSVEGLAGESYNEQFF. V gene TRBV29-1 combines with J gene TRBJ2-1; TRBD2 matches 12 bases. The CDR3 covers 16 residues. With 1 base clipped from V and 1 base from J, the junction kept 2 bases outside the gene matches. The germline V gene has CDR1 SQVTM and CDR2 ANQGSEA.

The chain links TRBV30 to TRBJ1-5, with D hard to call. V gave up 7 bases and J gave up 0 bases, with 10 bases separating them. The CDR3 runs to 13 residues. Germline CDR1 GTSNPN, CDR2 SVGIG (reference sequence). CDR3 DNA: TGTGCCTACTCACCAGTTAGCAATCAGCCCCAGCATTTT. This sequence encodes CAYSPVSNQPQHF.

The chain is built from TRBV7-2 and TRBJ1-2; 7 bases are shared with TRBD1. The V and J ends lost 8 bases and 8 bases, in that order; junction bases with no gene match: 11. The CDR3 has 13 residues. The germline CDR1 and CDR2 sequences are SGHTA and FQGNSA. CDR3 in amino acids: CASQTGTVGGYTF. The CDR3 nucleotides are TGTGCCAGCCAGACCGGGACAGTGGGGGGCTACACCTTC.

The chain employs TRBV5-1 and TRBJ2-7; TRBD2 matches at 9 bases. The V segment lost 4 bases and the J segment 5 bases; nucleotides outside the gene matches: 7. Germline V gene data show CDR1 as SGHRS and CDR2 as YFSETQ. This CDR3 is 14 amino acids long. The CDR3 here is CASSNRLAGNEQYF. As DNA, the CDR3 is TGCGCCAGCAGCAACAGGCTAGCGGGAAACGAGCAGTACTTC.

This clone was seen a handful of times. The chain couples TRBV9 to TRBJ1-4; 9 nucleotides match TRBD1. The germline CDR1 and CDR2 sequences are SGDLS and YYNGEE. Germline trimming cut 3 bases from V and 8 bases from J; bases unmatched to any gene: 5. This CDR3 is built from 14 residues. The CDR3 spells CASSASDRGEKLFF. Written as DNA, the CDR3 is TGTGCCAGCAGCGCATCCGACAGGGGGGAAAAACTGTTTTTT.

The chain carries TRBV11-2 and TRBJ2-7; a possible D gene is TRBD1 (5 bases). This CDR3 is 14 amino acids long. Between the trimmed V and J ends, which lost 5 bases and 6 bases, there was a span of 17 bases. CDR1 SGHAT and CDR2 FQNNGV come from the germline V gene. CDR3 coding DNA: TGTGCCAGCAGCGCCCAGAAAGGGGTGGGCGAGCAGTACTTC. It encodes CASSAQKGVGEQYF.

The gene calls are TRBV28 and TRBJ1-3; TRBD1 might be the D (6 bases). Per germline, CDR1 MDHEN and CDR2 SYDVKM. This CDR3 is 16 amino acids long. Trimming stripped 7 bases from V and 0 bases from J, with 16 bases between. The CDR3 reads CASNSPGHRSGNTIYF. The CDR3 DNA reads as TGTGCCAGCAATTCTCCGGGACACCGCTCTGGAAACACCATATATTTT. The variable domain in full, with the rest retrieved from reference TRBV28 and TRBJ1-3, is DVKVTQSSRYLVKRTGEKVFLECVQDMDHENMFWYRQDPGLGLRLIYFSYDVKMKEKGDIPEGYSVSREKKERFSLILESASTNQTSMYLCASNSPGHRSGNTIYFGEGSWLTVV.

CDR3 residues: CASSLDLSRGYNEQFF. Here the CDR3 DNA reads TGTGCCAGCAGCTTAGATCTTTCCCGCGGCTACAATGAGCAGTTCTTC. The rearrangement joins TRBV11-3 to TRBJ2-1, with D uncertain. V lost 0 bases to trimming and J lost 3 bases, with 12 bases between them. Looked up from germline, CDR1 is SGHNT and CDR2 is YENEEA. This CDR3 has 16 amino acids.

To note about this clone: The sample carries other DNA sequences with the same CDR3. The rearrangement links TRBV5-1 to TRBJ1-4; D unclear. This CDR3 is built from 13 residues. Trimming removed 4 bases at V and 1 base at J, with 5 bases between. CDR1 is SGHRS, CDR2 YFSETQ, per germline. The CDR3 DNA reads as TGCGCCAGCAGCCTAGGAACTAATGAAAAACTGTTTTTT. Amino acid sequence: CASSLGTNEKLFF.

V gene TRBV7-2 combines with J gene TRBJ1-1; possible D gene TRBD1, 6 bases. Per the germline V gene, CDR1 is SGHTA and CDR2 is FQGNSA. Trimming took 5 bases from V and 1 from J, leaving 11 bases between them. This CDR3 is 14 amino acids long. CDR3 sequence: CASSVTGSNTEAFF. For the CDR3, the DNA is TGTGCCAGCAGCGTAACAGGGTCGAACACTGAAGCTTTCTTT.

In nucleotides, the CDR3 is TGTGCCAGCAGCTTGGAGCGAGACACCTACAATGAGCAGTTCTTC. Protein: CASSLERDTYNEQFF. This chain uses TRBV5-8 with TRBJ2-1; D call uncertain. With 0 bases removed from V and 2 bases from J, the gap between germline ends came to 9 bases. CDR3 length: 15 amino acids. CDR1 is SGHTS and CDR2 is YDEGEE in the germline V gene. The full variable domain, in which reference TRBV5-8 and TRBJ2-1 provide the parts outside the CDR3, is EAGVTQSPTHLIKTRGQQATLRCSPISGHTSVYWYQQALGLGLQFLLWYDEGEERNRGNFPPRFSGRQFPNYSSELNVNALELEDSALYLCASSLERDTYNEQFFGPGTRLTVL.

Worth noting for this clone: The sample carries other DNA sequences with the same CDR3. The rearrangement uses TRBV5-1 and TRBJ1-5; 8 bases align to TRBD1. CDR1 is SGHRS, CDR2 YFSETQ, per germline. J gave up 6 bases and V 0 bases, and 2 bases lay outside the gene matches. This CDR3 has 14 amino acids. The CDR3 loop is CASSLGTGSQPQHF. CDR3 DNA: TGCGCCAGCAGCTTGGGGACAGGGAGTCAGCCCCAGCATTTT.

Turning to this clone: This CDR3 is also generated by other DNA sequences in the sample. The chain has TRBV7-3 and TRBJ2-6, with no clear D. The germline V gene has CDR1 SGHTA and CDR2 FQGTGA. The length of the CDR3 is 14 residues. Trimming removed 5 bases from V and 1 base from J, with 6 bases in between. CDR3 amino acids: CASSPGSGANVLTF. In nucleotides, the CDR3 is TGTGCCAGCAGCCCAGGATCTGGGGCCAACGTCCTGACTTTC. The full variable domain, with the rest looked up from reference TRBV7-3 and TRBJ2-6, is GAGVSQTPSNKVTEKGKYVELRCDPISGHTALYWYRQSLGQGPEFLIYFQGTGAADDSGLPNDRFFAVRPEGSVSTLKIQRTERGDSAVYLCASSPGSGANVLTFGAGSRLTVL.

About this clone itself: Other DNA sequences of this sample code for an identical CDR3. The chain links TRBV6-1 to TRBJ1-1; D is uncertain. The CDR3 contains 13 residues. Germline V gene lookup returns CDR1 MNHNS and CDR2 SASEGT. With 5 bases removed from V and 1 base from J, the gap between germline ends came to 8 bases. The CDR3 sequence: CASSPQGNTEAFF. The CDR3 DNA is TGTGCCAGCAGTCCTCAAGGGAACACTGAAGCTTTCTTT.

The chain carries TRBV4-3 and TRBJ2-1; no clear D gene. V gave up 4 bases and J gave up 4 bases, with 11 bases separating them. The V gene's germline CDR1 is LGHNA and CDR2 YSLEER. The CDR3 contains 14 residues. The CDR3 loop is CASSRKLGYNEQFF. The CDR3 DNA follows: TGCGCCAGCAGCCGAAAGCTGGGTTACAATGAGCAGTTCTTC.

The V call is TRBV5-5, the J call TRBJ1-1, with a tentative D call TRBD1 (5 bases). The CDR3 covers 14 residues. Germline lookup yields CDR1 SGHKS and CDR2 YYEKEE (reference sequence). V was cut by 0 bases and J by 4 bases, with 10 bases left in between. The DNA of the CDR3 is TGTGCCAGCAGCTTGGCTCAGAGGGGCACTGAAGCTTTCTTT. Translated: CASSLAQRGTEAFF.

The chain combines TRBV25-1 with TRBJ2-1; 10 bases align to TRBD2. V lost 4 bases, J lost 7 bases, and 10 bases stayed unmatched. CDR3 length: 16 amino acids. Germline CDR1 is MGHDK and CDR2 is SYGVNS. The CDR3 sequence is CASSGRAGGPYNEQFF. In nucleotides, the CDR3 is TGTGCCAGCAGTGGACGAGCGGGAGGGCCATATAATGAGCAGTTCTTC.

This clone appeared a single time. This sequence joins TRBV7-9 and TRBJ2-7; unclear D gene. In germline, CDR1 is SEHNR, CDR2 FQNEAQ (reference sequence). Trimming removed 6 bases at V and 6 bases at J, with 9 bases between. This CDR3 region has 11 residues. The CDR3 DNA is TGTGCCAGCAGTCCCGAGTCCGAGCAGTACTTC. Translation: CASSPESEQYF.